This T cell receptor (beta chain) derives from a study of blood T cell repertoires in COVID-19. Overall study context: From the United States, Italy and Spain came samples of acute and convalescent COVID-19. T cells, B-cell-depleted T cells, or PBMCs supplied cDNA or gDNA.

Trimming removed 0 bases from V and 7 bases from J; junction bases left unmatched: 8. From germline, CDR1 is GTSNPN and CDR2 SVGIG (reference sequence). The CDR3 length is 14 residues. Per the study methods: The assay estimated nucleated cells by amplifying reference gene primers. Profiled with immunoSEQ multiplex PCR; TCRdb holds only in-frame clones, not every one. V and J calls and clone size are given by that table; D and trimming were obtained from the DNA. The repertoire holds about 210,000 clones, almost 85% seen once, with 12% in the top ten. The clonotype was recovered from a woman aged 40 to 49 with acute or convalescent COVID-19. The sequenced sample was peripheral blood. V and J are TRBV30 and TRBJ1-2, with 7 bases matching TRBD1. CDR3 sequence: CAWSVDRVGAGYTF. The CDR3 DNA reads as TGTGCCTGGAGTGTTGACAGGGTCGGCGCTGGCTACACCTTC.